The next 14 T cell receptor beta chains were all read from a single sample in a study of T cell changes during pregnancy in multiple sclerosis. Assay used: immunoSEQ multiplex PCR; TCRdb lists only in-frame clones, some missing. The table records 30,000 to 45,000 clones, 92% of them present only once. The sequenced sample was CD4+ T cells from peripheral blood mononuclear cells, obtained after pregnancy. The receptors were gathered from a female donor with multiple sclerosis, enrolled in a pregnancy study.

The chain combines TRBV5-1 with TRBJ2-7; D perhaps matches TRBD1 (6 bases). Germline V lookup: CDR1 SGHRS, CDR2 YFSETQ. V was shortened by 0 bases and J by 5 bases, with 9 bases between the two germline ends. This CDR3 contains 13 residues. The CDR3 region has the DNA TGCGCCAGCAGCTTGGGGGGGCGTGACGAGCAGTACTTC. Amino acid sequence: CASSLGGRDEQYF.

The genes are TRBV7-3 and TRBJ2-2; D gene ambiguous. The CDR3 runs 15 residues. V lost 1 base and J lost 6, with 12 bases in between. Germline V lookup: CDR1 SGHTA, CDR2 FQGTGA. The CDR3 is CASSLNSIGAGELFF. As DNA, the CDR3 is TGTGCCAGCAGCTTAAATTCTATCGGAGCCGGGGAGCTGTTTTTT. Full variable domain (missing parts from reference TRBV7-3 and TRBJ2-2): GAGVSQTPSNKVTEKGKYVELRCDPISGHTALYWYRQSLGQGPEFLIYFQGTGAADDSGLPNDRFFAVRPEGSVSTLKIQRTERGDSAVYLCASSLNSIGAGELFFGEGSRLTVL.

The CDR3 nucleotides are TGCGCCAGTAATGCCCTAGCGGGAGCAGTAGATACGCAGTATTTT. Translation: CASNALAGAVDTQYF. This chain links TRBV5-1 with TRBJ2-3; TRBD2 matches at 10 bases. The ends lost 8 bases at V and 5 bases at J; junction bases unmatched: 11. Germline-derived CDR1 and CDR2 are SGHRS and YFSETQ. This CDR3 has 15 amino acids.

This sequence joins TRBV5-5 and TRBJ2-7; perhaps TRBD1 as D (6 bases). Germline V lookup: CDR1 SGHKS, CDR2 YYEKEE (reference sequence). The length of the CDR3 is 15 residues. The germline V and J ends were trimmed by 0 bases and 4 bases, with 14 bases remaining between them. In nucleotides, the CDR3 is TGTGCCAGCAGCTTGGGCCGAGGACAGCAATACGAGCAGTACTTC. Its protein product is CASSLGRGQQYEQYF.

This chain uses TRBV10-3 with TRBJ2-2; D possibly corresponds to TRBD1 (5 bases). With 6 bases removed from V and 7 bases from J, the gap between germline ends came to 9 bases. Germline-derived CDR1 and CDR2 are ENHRY and SYGVKD. The CDR3 covers 12 residues. The CDR3 is CAIRQGVGELFF. CDR3 sequence (DNA): TGTGCCATCAGGCAGGGTGTCGGGGAGCTGTTTTTT.

The chain recombines TRBV6-6 with TRBJ2-5; the match to TRBD1 covers 8 bases. The V and J ends lost 6 bases and 8 bases, in that order; junction bases with no gene match: 11. CDR1 is MNHNY and CDR2 is SVGAGI in the germline V gene (reference sequence). The CDR3 spans 14 residues. The CDR3 bases are TGTGCCAGCAGGAGACCAGGGGGCCTAGGTACCCAGTACTTC. Its translation: CASRRPGGLGTQYF.

The chain recombines TRBV28 with TRBJ1-5, with a weak D call TRBD1 (6 bases). There are 13 residues in the CDR3. With 8 bases removed from V and 6 bases from J, the gap between germline ends came to 14 bases. CDR1 and CDR2 from the germline V gene are MDHEN and SYDVKM. The chain's CDR3 is CASVSRGTQPQHF. DNA for the CDR3: TGTGCCAGCGTTTCTAGGGGGACTCAGCCCCAGCATTTT.

The chain links TRBV4-1 to TRBJ1-5; 7 bases match TRBD1. The V and J ends lost 5 bases and 9 bases, in that order; junction bases with no gene match: 10. This CDR3 has 14 residues. Germline V lookup: CDR1 MGHRA, CDR2 YSYEKL. The CDR3 bases are TGCGCCAGCAGCATTAGACAGGGTTTAAGGCCCCAGCATTTT. This codes for CASSIRQGLRPQHF.

The J gene is TRBJ2-2, the V gene TRBV10-3; 7 nucleotides match TRBD2. Germline V gene data show CDR1 as ENHRY and CDR2 as SYGVKD. After removal of 10 bases from V and 0 bases from J, the junction contained 11 bases not matched to a gene. The CDR3 has 16 amino acids. In nucleotides, the CDR3 is TGTGCCACCCTCGGCGGGGGAGATCCGAACACCGGGGAGCTGTTTTTT. Amino acid sequence: CATLGGGDPNTGELFF.

The J gene is TRBJ2-2, the V gene TRBV6-1, with D possibly being TRBD2 (5 bases). From germline, CDR1 is MNHNS and CDR2 SASEGT. The CDR3 contains 15 residues. Trimming took 4 bases from V and 5 from J, leaving 14 bases between them. CDR3 residues: CASSVDLMGTGELFF. In DNA form, the CDR3 reads TGTGCCAGCAGTGTGGACTTGATGGGGACCGGGGAGCTGTTTTTT.

The chain uses TRBV2 and TRBJ2-7, with TRBD1 matching over 7 bases. V dropped 5 bases and J dropped 6; count of bases not matched to a gene: 10. The CDR3 length is 14 residues. Germline V gene data show CDR1 as SNHLY and CDR2 as FYNNEI. The CDR3 DNA sequence: TGTGCCAGCAGTCGGACAGGCACCCTAAGCGAGCAGTACTTC. Its translation is CASSRTGTLSEQYF.

V usage is TRBV10-3 and J usage is TRBJ1-1; the D is unclear. There are 11 residues in the CDR3. Germline V CDR1 and CDR2: ENHRY, SYGVKD. V was clipped by 4 bases and J by 3 bases, with 3 bases between them. The CDR3 bases are TGTGCCATCAGTGCTGACACTGAAGCTTTCTTT. Its protein is CAISADTEAFF.

The chain combines TRBV4-2 with TRBJ2-7; 7 bases map to TRBD2. CDR1 is LGHNA, CDR2 YNFKEQ, per germline. V lost 0 bases and J lost 4; bases outside the gene matches: 0. The CDR3 is made up of 13 amino acids. The CDR3 sequence: CASSQEREYEQYF. In DNA form, the CDR3 reads TGTGCCAGCAGCCAAGAGCGGGAGTACGAGCAGTACTTC.

This chain links TRBV15 with TRBJ2-1, with D perhaps matching TRBD2 (5 bases). Trimming left V 11 bases short and J 2 bases short, with 16 bases between. Germline V CDR1 and CDR2: LNHNV, YYDKDF (reference sequence). This CDR3 has 14 amino acids. CDR3 amino acids: CAPPRRSPYNEQFF. CDR3 DNA: TGTGCCCCTCCGCGGAGGAGCCCCTACAATGAGCAGTTCTTC.